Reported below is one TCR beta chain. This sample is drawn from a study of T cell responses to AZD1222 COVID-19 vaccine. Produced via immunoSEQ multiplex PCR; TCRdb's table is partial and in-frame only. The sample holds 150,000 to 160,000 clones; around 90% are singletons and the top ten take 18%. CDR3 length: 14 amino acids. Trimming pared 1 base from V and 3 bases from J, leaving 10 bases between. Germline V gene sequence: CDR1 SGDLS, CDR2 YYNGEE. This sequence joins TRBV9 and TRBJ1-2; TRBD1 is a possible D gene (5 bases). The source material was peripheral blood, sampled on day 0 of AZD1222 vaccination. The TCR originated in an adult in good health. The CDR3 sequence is CASSVSQTDYGYTF. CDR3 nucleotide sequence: TGTGCCAGCAGCGTATCACAGACAGACTATGGCTACACCTTC. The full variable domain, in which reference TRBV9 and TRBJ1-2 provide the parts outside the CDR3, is DSGVTQTPKHLITATGQRVTLRCSPRSGDLSVYWYQQSLDQGLQFLIQYYNGEERAKGNILERFSAQQFPDLHSELNLSSLELGDSALYFCASSVSQTDYGYTFGSGTRLTVV.